This T cell receptor (beta chain) derives from a study of neurological immune-mediated disorders. Using its own MiXCR run on the 5' RACE reads, TCRdb lists one record per CDR3 protein. The sample has approximately 36,000 distinct CDR3 sequences, over 12% seen once; the top ten hold 25% to 30%. The sample holds many counts of this clonotype. The V and J ends lost 8 bases and 0 bases respectively, with 13 bases between them. The germline V gene encodes CDR1 MNHEY and CDR2 SVGEGT. This CDR3 has 15 residues. The V and J genes are TRBV6-2 or TRBV6-3 and TRBJ2-2, with a tentative D call TRBD2 (5 bases). The receptor comes from a woman aged 50 to 60 with HTLV-1-associated myelopathy (HAM/TSP). Source material: PBMCs. CDR3: CASDGLLANTGELFF. The CDR3 DNA reads as TGTGCCAGCGACGGACTGTTAGCGAACACCGGGGAGCTGTTTTTT.